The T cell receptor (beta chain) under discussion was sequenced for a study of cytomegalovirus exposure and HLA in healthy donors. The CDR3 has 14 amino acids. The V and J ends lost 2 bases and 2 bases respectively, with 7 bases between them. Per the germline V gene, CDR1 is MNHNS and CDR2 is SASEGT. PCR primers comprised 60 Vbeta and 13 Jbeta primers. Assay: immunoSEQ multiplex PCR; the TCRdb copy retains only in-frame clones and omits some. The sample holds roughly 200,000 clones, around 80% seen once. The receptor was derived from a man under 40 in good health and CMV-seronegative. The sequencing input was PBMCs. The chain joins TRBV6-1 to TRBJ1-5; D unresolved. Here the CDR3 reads CASSERPGNQPQHF. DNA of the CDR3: TGTGCCAGCAGTGAACGTCCAGGCAATCAGCCCCAGCATTTT.